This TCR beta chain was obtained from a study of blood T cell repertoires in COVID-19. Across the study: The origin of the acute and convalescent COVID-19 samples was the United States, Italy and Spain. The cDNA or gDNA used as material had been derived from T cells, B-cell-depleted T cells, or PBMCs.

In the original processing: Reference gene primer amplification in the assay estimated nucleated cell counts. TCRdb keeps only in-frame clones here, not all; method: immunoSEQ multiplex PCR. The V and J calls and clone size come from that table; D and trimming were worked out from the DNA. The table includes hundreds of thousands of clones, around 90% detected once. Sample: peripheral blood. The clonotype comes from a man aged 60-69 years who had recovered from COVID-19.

The CDR3 DNA is TGTGCCAGCAGCTTTGGAGGACAGCCGTCTGGGGCCAACGTCCTGACTTTC. It yields the protein CASSFGGQPSGANVLTF. The J gene is TRBJ2-6, the V gene TRBV11-3; D is possibly TRBD1 (6 bases). V gave up 3 bases and J gave up 1 base, with 13 bases separating them. CDR3 length: 17 amino acids. The V gene's germline CDR1 is SGHNT and CDR2 YENEEA.